The rows below give T cell receptor beta chains drawn from one sample of a study of early T cells in non-severe SARS-CoV-2 infection. TCRdb recomputed calls from the 5' RACE reads with MiXCR, one row per CDR3 protein. The sample lists around 39,000 distinct CDR3 sequences; approximately 5.1% were seen once. The sequences come from whole blood, collected at baseline. These TCRs come from an adult who was a healthcare worker with PCR-confirmed SARS-CoV-2 infection or an uninfected control (not recorded which). The CDR3 runs from the conserved cysteine through the conserved F or W. Fields, in order: clone size, J gene, D gene, V gene, CDR3 protein. The D gene is left open where the match is weak. Rows give clone size only sometimes, using once, few, many, or a class for an expanded clone.

abundance: .
j_gene: TRBJ2-3
d_gene: .
v_gene: TRBV24-1
CDR3aa: CATSHRQGWTDTQYF

abundance: many
j_gene: TRBJ1-1
d_gene: .
v_gene: TRBV4-1
CDR3aa: CASSPGHNTEAFF

abundance: few
j_gene: TRBJ2-1
d_gene: TRBD2
v_gene: TRBV20-1
CDR3aa: CSALGPSGRVYEQFF

abundance: many
j_gene: TRBJ1-1
d_gene: .
v_gene: TRBV28
CDR3aa: CASSHVSPDTEAFF

abundance: many
j_gene: TRBJ2-7
d_gene: .
v_gene: TRBV7-9
CDR3aa: CASSSKDTWSSYEQYF

abundance: .
j_gene: TRBJ2-3
d_gene: .
v_gene: TRBV24-1
CDR3aa: CATSDRTRVGTDTQYF

abundance: many
j_gene: TRBJ1-1
d_gene: .
v_gene: TRBV20-1
CDR3aa: CSARDKGHWGTEAFF

abundance: many
j_gene: TRBJ2-5
d_gene: TRBD1
v_gene: TRBV12-3/TRBV12-4
CDR3aa: CASSPLPTGVGETQYF

abundance: many
j_gene: TRBJ1-2
d_gene: .
v_gene: TRBV18
CDR3aa: CASSPLEGEGYTF

abundance: many
j_gene: TRBJ2-7
d_gene: .
v_gene: TRBV20-1
CDR3aa: CSASPRATATYEQYF

abundance: many
j_gene: TRBJ1-4
d_gene: TRBD1
v_gene: TRBV5-4
CDR3aa: CASSFKQGGEKLFF

abundance: many
j_gene: TRBJ1-2
d_gene: .
v_gene: TRBV6-5
CDR3aa: CASSPRGLLYGYTF

abundance: many
j_gene: TRBJ2-1
d_gene: TRBD1
v_gene: TRBV5-8
CDR3aa: CASSRPRQGGPGNEQFF

abundance: many
j_gene: TRBJ2-3
d_gene: .
v_gene: TRBV2
CDR3aa: CASRAGGAGTDTQYF

abundance: few
j_gene: TRBJ2-5
d_gene: .
v_gene: TRBV28
CDR3aa: CASSFSLDRRETQYF

abundance: many
j_gene: TRBJ2-1
d_gene: TRBD2
v_gene: TRBV6-1
CDR3aa: CASGGGGTGYNEQFF

abundance: few
j_gene: TRBJ2-1
d_gene: .
v_gene: TRBV12-3/TRBV12-4
CDR3aa: CASTLTGTGSIEQFF